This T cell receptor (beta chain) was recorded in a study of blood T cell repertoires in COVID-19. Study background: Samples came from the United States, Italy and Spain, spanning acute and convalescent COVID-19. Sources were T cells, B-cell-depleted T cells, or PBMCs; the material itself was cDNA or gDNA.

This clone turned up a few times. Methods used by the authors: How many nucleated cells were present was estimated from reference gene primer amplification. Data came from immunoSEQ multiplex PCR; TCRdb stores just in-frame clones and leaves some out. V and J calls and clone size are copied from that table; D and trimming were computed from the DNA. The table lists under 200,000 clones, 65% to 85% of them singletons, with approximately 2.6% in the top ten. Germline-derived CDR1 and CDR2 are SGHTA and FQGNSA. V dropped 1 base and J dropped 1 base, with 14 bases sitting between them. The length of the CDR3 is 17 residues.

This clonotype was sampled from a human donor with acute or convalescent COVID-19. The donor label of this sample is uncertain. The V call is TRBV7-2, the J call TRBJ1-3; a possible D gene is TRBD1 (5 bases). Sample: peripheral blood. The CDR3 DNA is TGTGCCAGCAGCTTAGTCTTAGGGGCCTATTCTGGAAACACCATATATTTT. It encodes CASSLVLGAYSGNTIYF. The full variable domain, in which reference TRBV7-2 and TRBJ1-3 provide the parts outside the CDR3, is GAGVSQSPSNKVTEKGKDVELRCDPISGHTALYWYRQSLGQGLEFLIYFQGNSAPDKSGLPSDRFSAERTGGSVSTLTIQRTQQEDSAVYLCASSLVLGAYSGNTIYFGEGSWLTVV.